This T cell receptor (beta chain) comes out of a study of cytomegalovirus exposure and HLA in healthy donors. As for the study in general: Findings of an earlier analysis included some 110 million unique TCR beta sequences from some 200 million T cells. Study-wide results and caveats: A later analysis by the authors found several of the most significant clusters apparently linked to common viral pathogens. The study reported that TCR beta sequences accurately predicted HLA-A and HLA-B alleles in most subjects. The authors later linked a missense DCLRE1C variant to TCR beta V- and J-gene trimming.

The PCR employed 60 Vbeta primers together with 13 Jbeta primers. The assay was immunoSEQ multiplex PCR, and TCRdb's table has in-frame clones only and misses some. This repertoire shows about 120,000 clones, roughly 80% found once; its top ten account for 2% to 3%. Of note for this clone: The target antigen is unknown.

CDR3 length equals 14 residues. V lost 1 base and J 3 bases, leaving 9 bases between the germline ends. Germline V CDR1 and CDR2: LGHNT, FRNRAP. The specimen was PBMCs. The chain carries TRBV12-5 and TRBJ2-5, with D perhaps TRBD1 (5 bases). This clonotype originated in a female donor in good health and CMV-seronegative. In nucleotides, the CDR3 is TGTGCTAGTGGTTTGGACAAGGACAAAGAGACCCAGTACTTC. Protein sequence: CASGLDKDKETQYF.